This TCR beta chain was sequenced in a study of cytomegalovirus exposure and HLA in healthy donors. General study points: The classifier, whose performance was assessed in both the original and validation cohorts, reportedly diagnosed cytomegalovirus status with high specificity and sensitivity.

A word on this clone: Antigen specificity is unknown.

Germline V CDR1 and CDR2: SGHVS, FQNEAQ. V was trimmed by 5 bases and J by 8 bases, leaving 19 bases between them. The CDR3 spans 14 residues. Only in-frame clones appear in the TCRdb table, and some are missing; sequencing was by immunoSEQ multiplex PCR. The table shows roughly 150,000 clones, with approximately 87% occurring only once. V is TRBV7-8 and J is TRBJ2-7; D is unclear. This receptor was obtained from a young woman in good health and CMV-seronegative. Sequencing was done on a sample of PBMCs. Here the CDR3 reads CASSGLLAVAQQYF. The CDR3 DNA reads as TGTGCCAGCAGCGGCCTACTCGCGGTCGCTCAGCAGTACTTC.